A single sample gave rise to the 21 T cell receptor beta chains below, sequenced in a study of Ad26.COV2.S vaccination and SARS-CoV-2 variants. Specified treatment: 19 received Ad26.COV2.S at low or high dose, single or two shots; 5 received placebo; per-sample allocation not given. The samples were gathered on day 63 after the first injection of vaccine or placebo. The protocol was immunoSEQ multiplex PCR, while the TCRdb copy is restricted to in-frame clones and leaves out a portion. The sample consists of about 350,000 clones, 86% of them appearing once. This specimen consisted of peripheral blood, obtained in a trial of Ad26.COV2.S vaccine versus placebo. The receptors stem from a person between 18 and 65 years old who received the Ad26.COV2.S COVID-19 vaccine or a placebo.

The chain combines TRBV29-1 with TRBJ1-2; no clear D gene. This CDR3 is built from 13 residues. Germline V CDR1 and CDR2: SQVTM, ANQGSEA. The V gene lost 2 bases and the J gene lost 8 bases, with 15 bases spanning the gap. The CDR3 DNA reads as TGCAGCGTTGAAACCCGGGTCTCGTGGGGCTACACCTTC. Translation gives CSVETRVSWGYTF.

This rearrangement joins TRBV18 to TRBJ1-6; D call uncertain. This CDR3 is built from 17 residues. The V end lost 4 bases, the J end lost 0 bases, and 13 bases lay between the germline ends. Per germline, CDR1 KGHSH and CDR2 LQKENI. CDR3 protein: CASSRLGVGSYNSPLHF. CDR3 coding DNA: TGTGCCAGCTCACGACTCGGGGTCGGCTCCTATAATTCACCCCTCCACTTT.

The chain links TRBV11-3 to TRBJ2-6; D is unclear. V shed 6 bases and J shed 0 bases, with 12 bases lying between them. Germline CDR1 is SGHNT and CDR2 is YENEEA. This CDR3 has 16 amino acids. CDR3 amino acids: CASSPGPSSGANVLTF. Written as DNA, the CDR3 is TGTGCCAGCAGTCCGGGCCCTAGCTCTGGGGCCAACGTCCTGACTTTC. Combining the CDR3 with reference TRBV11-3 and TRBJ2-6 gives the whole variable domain EAGVVQSPRYKIIEKKQPVAFWCNPISGHNTLYWYLQNLGQGPELLIRYENEEAVDDSQLPKDRFSAERLKGVDSTLKIQPAELGDSAVYLCASSPGPSSGANVLTFGAGSRLTVL.

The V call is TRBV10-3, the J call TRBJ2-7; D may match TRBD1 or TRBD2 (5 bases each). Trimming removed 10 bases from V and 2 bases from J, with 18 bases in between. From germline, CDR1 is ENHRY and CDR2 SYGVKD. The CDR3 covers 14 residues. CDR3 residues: CATRALEGTYEQYF. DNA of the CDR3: TGTGCCACCAGGGCGTTAGAGGGAACCTACGAGCAGTACTTC.

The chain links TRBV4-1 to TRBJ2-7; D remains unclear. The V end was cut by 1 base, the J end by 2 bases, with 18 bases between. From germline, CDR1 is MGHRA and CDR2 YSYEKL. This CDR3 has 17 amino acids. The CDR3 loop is CASSQVSRIPRTYEQYF. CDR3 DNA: TGCGCCAGCAGCCAAGTCTCAAGGATCCCGAGGACCTACGAGCAGTACTTC.

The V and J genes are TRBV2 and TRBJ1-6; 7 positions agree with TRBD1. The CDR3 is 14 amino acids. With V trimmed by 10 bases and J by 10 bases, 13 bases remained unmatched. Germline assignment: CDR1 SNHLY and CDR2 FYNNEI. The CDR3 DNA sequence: TGTGCCACCCAGGGGGGGCAGGGTGTATCACCCCTCCACTTT. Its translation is CATQGGQGVSPLHF.

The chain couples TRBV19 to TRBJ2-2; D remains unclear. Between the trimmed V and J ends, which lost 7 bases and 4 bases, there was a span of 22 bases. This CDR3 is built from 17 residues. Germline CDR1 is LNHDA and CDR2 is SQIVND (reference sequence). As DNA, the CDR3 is TGTGCCAGTATCGATAGGTGGTCCTCCGGGTCCACCGGGGAGCTGTTTTTT. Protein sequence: CASIDRWSSGSTGELFF.

CDR3 bases: TGTGCCAGCTCACCAGAGAACGTGTTGGATACGCAGTATTTT. The encoded protein is CASSPENVLDTQYF. The V call is TRBV18, the J call TRBJ2-3; D is ambiguous. CDR1 and CDR2 from the germline V gene are KGHSH and LQKENI. The CDR3 runs to 14 residues. Trimming took off 2 bases at V and 6 bases at J, with 12 bases between the two ends.

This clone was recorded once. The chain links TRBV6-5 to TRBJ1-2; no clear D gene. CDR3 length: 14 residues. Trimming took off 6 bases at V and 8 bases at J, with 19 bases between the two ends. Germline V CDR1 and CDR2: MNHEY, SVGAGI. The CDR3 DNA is TGTGCCAGCAGCCTGGGAACTAGACTCAAAGGCTACACCTTC. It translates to CASSLGTRLKGYTF.

This chain's CDR3 is CASSPWWGDTQYF. CDR3 in DNA: TGTGCCAGCAGCCCATGGTGGGGCGATACGCAGTATTTT. This rearrangement joins TRBV7-3 to TRBJ2-3; D might be TRBD1 (5 bases). The length of the CDR3 is 13 residues. The V end lost 5 bases, the J end lost 6 bases, and 12 bases lay between the germline ends. CDR1 is SGHTA and CDR2 is FQGTGA in the germline V gene.

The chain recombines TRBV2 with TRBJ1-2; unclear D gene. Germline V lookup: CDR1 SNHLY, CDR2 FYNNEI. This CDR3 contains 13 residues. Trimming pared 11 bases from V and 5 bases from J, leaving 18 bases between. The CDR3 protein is CASWEVNGYGYTF. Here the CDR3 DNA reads TGTGCCTCGTGGGAGGTCAACGGGTATGGCTACACCTTC.

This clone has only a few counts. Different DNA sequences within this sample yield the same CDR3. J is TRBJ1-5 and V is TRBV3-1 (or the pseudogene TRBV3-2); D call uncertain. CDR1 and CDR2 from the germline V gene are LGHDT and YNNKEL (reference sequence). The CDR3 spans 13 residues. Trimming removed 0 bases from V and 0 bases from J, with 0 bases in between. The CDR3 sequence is CASSQDSNQPQHF. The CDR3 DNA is TGTGCCAGCAGCCAAGATAGCAATCAGCCCCAGCATTTT.

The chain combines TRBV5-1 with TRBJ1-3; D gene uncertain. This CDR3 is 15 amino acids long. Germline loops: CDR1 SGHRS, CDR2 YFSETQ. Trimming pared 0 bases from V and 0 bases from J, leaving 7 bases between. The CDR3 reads CASSLETTSGNTIYF. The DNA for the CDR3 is TGCGCCAGCAGCTTGGAGACCACCTCTGGAAACACCATATATTTT.

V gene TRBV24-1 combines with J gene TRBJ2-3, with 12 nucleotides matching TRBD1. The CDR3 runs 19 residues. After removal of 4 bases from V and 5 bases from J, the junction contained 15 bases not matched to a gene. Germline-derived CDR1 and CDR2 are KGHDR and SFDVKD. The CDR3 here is CATSDSPGQGAVELDTQYF. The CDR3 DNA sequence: TGTGCCACCAGTGACTCACCGGGACAGGGGGCGGTTGAGCTAGATACGCAGTATTTT.

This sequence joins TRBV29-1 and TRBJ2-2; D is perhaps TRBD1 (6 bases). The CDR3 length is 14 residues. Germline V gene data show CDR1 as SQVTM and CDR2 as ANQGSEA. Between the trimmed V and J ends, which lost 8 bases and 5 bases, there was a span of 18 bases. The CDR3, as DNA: TGCAGCCGACATCAGACAGGATCGACCGGGGAGCTGTTTTTT. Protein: CSRHQTGSTGELFF.

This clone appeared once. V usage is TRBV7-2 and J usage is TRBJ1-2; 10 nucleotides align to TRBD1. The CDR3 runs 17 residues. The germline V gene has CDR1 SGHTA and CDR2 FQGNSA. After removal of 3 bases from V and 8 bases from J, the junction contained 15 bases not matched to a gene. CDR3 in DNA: TGTGCCAGCAGCTTGTCTAGGACAGGGGGACGCCAGGGAGGCTACACCTTC. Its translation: CASSLSRTGGRQGGYTF.

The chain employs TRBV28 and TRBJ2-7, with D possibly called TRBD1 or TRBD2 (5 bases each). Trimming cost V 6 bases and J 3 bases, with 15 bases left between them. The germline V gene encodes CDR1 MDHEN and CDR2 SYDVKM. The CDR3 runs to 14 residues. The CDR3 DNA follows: TGTGCCAGCAGAGAGGGCAGGGAATACTACGAGCAGTACTTC. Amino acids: CASREGREYYEQYF.

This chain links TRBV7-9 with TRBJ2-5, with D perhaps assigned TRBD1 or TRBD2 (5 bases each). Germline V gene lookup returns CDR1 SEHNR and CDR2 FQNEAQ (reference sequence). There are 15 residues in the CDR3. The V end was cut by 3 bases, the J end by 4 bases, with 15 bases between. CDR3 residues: CASSFGGPAVETQYF. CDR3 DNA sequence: TGTGCCAGCAGCTTTGGGGGACCCGCGGTAGAGACCCAGTACTTC.

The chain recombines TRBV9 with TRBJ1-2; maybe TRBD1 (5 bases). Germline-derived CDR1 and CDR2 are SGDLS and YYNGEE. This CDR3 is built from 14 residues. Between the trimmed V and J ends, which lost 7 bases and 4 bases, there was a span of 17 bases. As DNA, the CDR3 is TGTGCCAGCGGTCCGACCGGGACCCTCTATGGCTACACCTTC. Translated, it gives CASGPTGTLYGYTF.

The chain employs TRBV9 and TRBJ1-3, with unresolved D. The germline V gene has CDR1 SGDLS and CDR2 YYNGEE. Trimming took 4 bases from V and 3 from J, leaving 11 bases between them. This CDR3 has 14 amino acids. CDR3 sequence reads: CASSSWTGGNTIYF. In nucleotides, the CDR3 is TGTGCCAGCAGCTCGTGGACTGGTGGAAACACCATATATTTT.

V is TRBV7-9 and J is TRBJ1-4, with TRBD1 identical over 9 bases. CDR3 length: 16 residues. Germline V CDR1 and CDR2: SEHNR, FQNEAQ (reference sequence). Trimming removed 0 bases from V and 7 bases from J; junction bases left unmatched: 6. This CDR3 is CASSLAQDRGGEKLFF. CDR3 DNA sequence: TGTGCCAGCAGCTTAGCGCAAGACAGGGGGGGTGAAAAACTGTTTTTT.